This T cell receptor (beta chain) came from a study of CXCR3-negative and CXCR3-positive naive CD8 T cells. With UMI labels, 5' RACE was used to prepare the TRB cDNA libraries. TCRdb reprocessed the 5' RACE reads, with one entry per CDR3 protein and no DNA. The table for this sample gives over 35,000 distinct CDR3 sequences. Each CD8+ T cell subset was flow-sorted in triplicate. Every sort contained 250,000 to 300,000 cells. Study results and caveats: Diversity was high in both naive subsets and much lower in memory cells. Fresh PBMCs served for most assays, and CXCR3 expression fell partially after cryopreservation. Naive cells that were CXCR3-negative or CXCR3-positive used TRBV-TRBJ genes alike, while memory cells diverged.

Germline V lookup: CDR1 MNHEY, CDR2 SVGAGI. The CDR3 runs to 21 residues. As concerns this clonotype: Its target is unknown.

This sequence originates from a human donor in good health. Some clones in this sample may be carry-over from other donors' samples. Sequenced sample: memory CD8+ T cells from blood. The chain has TRBV6-5 and TRBJ2-1; without DNA, the TCRdb call of TRBD1 cannot be checked. The CDR3: CASSYKRETWDTRSSYNEQFF.